These T cell receptor beta chains were read from a single sample in a study of graft-versus-host responses after intestinal transplantation. Profiled with immunoSEQ multiplex PCR; TCRdb holds only in-frame clones, not every one. The table includes some 80,000 clones, 91% detected once. For these receptors, no antigen is known. The sequences come from unstimulated CD8+ T cells sorted from spleen or lymph node cells, collected before transplant. The receptors originated from a human donor who was the organ donor for an intestinal transplant. Each CDR3 is given with its conserved first and last residue. Fields, in order: clone size, J gene, D gene, V gene, CDR3 DNA, CDR3 protein. A D gene is named only where the DNA matches it firmly. Clone size appears in some rows only: once, few, many, or a class for an expanded clone.

once TRBJ2-3 NA TRBV10-1 TGCGCCAGCAGCAGGGGACCAGATACGCAGTATTTT CASSRGPDTQYF
NA TRBJ2-7 TRBD2 TRBV27 TGTGCCAGCAGTCTATGGGGGGAGGGATACGAGCAGTACTTC CASSLWGEGYEQYF
NA TRBJ2-7 TRBD1 TRBV19 TGTGCCAGTAGTACCGGACAGGCTGGGGTATACGAGCAGTACTTC CASSTGQAGVYEQYF
NA TRBJ2-7 NA TRBV2 TGTGCCAGCACGGGGGGCACCAGCTACGAGCAGTACTTC CASTGGTSYEQYF
few TRBJ1-5 NA TRBV10-3 TGTGCCACCTTGGACGACAGTAGCAATCAGCCCCAGCATTTT CATLDDSSNQPQHF
NA TRBJ2-7 NA TRBV4-1 TGCGCCAGCAGCCGCGGACTAAACTCCTACGAGCAGTACTTC CASSRGLNSYEQYF
NA TRBJ2-1 NA TRBV4-1 TGCGCCAGCAGCCAAGATTCCACTTACAGCTCCTACAATGAGCAGTTCTTC CASSQDSTYSSYNEQFF
NA TRBJ2-7 TRBD1 TRBV7-6 TGTGCCAGCAGCTCCTCAGGGGGTCACGAGCAGTACTTC CASSSSGGHEQYF
NA TRBJ2-7 NA TRBV27 TGTGCCAGCAGTTTTGGGGACGCCTCCTACGAGCAGTACTTC CASSFGDASYEQYF
NA TRBJ1-1 NA TRBV30 TGTGCCTGGAGTCTGGCTTTGAGCACTGAAGCTTTCTTT CAWSLALSTEAFF
NA TRBJ2-1 TRBD2 TRBV29-1 TGCAGCGTTGAAGTAGCGGGCCTATCCTACAATGAGCAGTTCTTC CSVEVAGLSYNEQFF
NA TRBJ1-1 NA TRBV4-2 TGTGCCAGCAGCCAAGTCTTCGAGGGTTCTGAAGCTTTCTTT CASSQVFEGSEAFF
NA TRBJ2-1 NA TRBV11-3 TGTGCCAGCAGCTCCCGGGACTTACCCTACAATGAGCAGTTCTTC CASSSRDLPYNEQFF
NA TRBJ1-2 TRBD1 TRBV30 TGTGCCTGGCAGGACAGGGGTTCCTTCTATGGCTACACCTTC CAWQDRGSFYGYTF
NA TRBJ2-5 NA TRBV19 TGTGCCAGTAGCCCGGGGGCGGGGCAATTCCTCCAAGAGACCCAGTACTTC CASSPGAGQFLQETQYF
NA TRBJ2-1 TRBD1 TRBV13 TGTGCCAGCAGCTTAGGCGGGACAGGGGACAGGGAGCAGTTCTTC CASSLGGTGDREQFF
NA TRBJ2-7 NA TRBV9 TGTGCCAGCAGCGTAGCAGGGACTGTCGGAACCTACGAGCAGTACTTC CASSVAGTVGTYEQYF
NA TRBJ2-7 TRBD2 TRBV5-6 TGTGCCAGCAGCTTGGGAAGAGGCGGGGGGGCCCCCGAGCAGTACTTC CASSLGRGGGAPEQYF
few TRBJ2-1 NA TRBV19 TGTGCCAGTAGGACTGCGTTGAATGAGCAGTTCTTC CASRTALNEQFF
NA TRBJ2-7 TRBD1 TRBV28 TGTGCCAGCAGTTTAAGGGATGTGGGACAGGGAACCTACGAGCAGTACTTC CASSLRDVGQGTYEQYF
NA TRBJ1-2 NA TRBV4-1 TGCGCCAGCAGCCAAGAGGGTTTTGGCTACACCTTC CASSQEGFGYTF
NA TRBJ2-7 NA TRBV7-9 TGTGCCAGCAGCACCCCGTACGATGAACCTTCCTACGAGCAGTACTTC CASSTPYDEPSYEQYF
NA TRBJ2-7 NA TRBV27 TGTGCCAGCAGTTTACGAGGGAACCCCTACGAGCAGTACTTC CASSLRGNPYEQYF
NA TRBJ2-7 NA TRBV4-2 TGTGCCAGCAGCCAAGTAGGGGCCGGCGAGCAGTACTTC CASSQVGAGEQYF
NA TRBJ2-2 NA TRBV7-2 TGTGCCAGCAGCTTCACAAACACCGGGGAGCTGTTTTTT CASSFTNTGELFF
NA TRBJ1-2 NA TRBV11-3 TGTGCCAGCAGCTGGCGGTCGGCCTCCACATTTAACTATGGCTACACCTTC CASSWRSASTFNYGYTF